Below are 11 T cell receptor beta chains sequenced from a single sample in a study of T cells in Graves' hyperthyroidism and ophthalmopathy. TCR beta CDR3 regions were amplified from RNA. When the TCR CDR3 underwent first-round RT-PCR, the HTBI primer set was used. TCRdb independently ran MiXCR on the multiplex PCR reads; one entry per CDR3 protein. Counted here are hundreds of thousands of distinct CDR3 sequences, 14% occurring once; the ten biggest clones make up about a tenth. Sequencing was done on a sample of blood. The receptor source for this set is a woman aged 18-29 years with Graves' hyperthyroidism.

This clonotype was recorded at least ten times. The chain employs TRBV28 and TRBJ2-1; 7 nucleotides align to TRBD2. The ends lost 2 bases at V and 0 bases at J; junction bases unmatched: 1. The germline gives CDR1 MDHEN, CDR2 SYDVKM. This CDR3 is 15 amino acids long. Written as DNA, the CDR3 is TGTGCCAGCAGTTTACTAGCGGACTCCTACAATGAGCAGTTCTTC. It is translated as CASSLLADSYNEQFF.

J is TRBJ2-1 and V is TRBV4-3, with D perhaps being TRBD1 or TRBD2 (5 bases each). Trimming stripped 0 bases from V and 5 bases from J, with 17 bases between. CDR1 and CDR2 (germline): LGHNA, YSLEER. This CDR3 is built from 17 residues. In nucleotides, the CDR3 is TGCGCCAGCAGCCAAGAGGAAGGGCTTGAGGGACACAATGAGCAGTTCTTC. It codes for CASSQEEGLEGHNEQFF.

This clonotype has a count of ten or more. This chain links TRBV2 with TRBJ2-1; 11 bases are shared with TRBD2. V lost 5 bases and J lost 8; bases outside the gene matches: 2. The germline V gene encodes CDR1 SNHLY and CDR2 FYNNEI. The CDR3 loop spans 13 amino acids. CDR3 residues: CASSTSGSYEQFF. The DNA for the CDR3 is TGTGCCAGCAGTACTAGCGGGAGCTATGAGCAGTTCTTC.

This clonotype showed up just a few times. V usage is TRBV6-1 and J usage is TRBJ2-3; no reliable D call. CDR1 and CDR2 from the germline V gene are MNHNS and SASEGT. The CDR3 is 13 residues long. CDR3 protein: CGTSAYSTDTQYF. DNA for the CDR3: TGTGGCACCTCGGCCTATAGCACAGATACGCAGTATTTT.

This chain connects TRBV29-1 to TRBJ2-5, with TRBD2 matching 11 bases. The V segment lost 7 bases and the J segment 7 bases; nucleotides outside the gene matches: 23. The CDR3 sequence is 18 residues long. The germline CDR1 and CDR2 sequences are SQVTM and ANQGSEA. Here the CDR3 DNA reads TGCAGCGCCTACGAGACCACCACTAGCGGGAGCCCTGCGAGGACCCAGTACTTC. The encoded protein is CSAYETTTSGSPARTQYF.

V gene TRBV29-1 combines with J gene TRBJ2-2; 7 nucleotides agree with TRBD1. The CDR3 covers 12 residues. V shed 7 bases, J shed 6 bases, and the junction held 5 bases outside the gene matches. Germline CDR1 and CDR2: SQVTM and ANQGSEA. The CDR3 here is CSARTGPGELFF. CDR3 in DNA: TGCAGCGCCAGGACAGGACCCGGGGAGCTGTTTTTT.

This clonotype was detected many times. V gene TRBV20-1 combines with J gene TRBJ2-5; 12 nucleotides agree with TRBD2. Germline CDR1 DFQATT, CDR2 SNEGSKA (reference sequence). This CDR3 comprises 15 residues. With V trimmed by 3 bases and J by 2 bases, 4 bases remained unmatched. Here the CDR3 reads CSARGGLAGQETQYF. The CDR3 DNA is TGCAGTGCTAGGGGAGGACTAGCGGGACAAGAGACCCAGTACTTC.

This clonotype showed up many times. The chain uses TRBV7-8 and TRBJ2-7; D not resolved. The ends were cut back, 5 bases at V and 5 bases at J, with 7 bases in the middle. The CDR3 has 11 amino acids. Per the germline V gene, CDR1 is SGHVS and CDR2 is FQNEAQ. CDR3 nucleotides: TGTGCCAGCAGCCGAACGGACGAGCAGTACTTC. Its translation is CASSRTDEQYF.

This clonotype showed up many times. V is TRBV30 and J is TRBJ2-3; 12 nucleotides line up with TRBD2. In germline, CDR1 is GTSNPN, CDR2 SVGIG (reference sequence). CDR3 length: 15 residues. V lost 3 bases to trimming and J lost 1 base; unmatched junction nucleotides: 2. In nucleotides, the CDR3 is TGTGCCTGGAGCGGGACTAGCGGGCGCACAGATACGCAGTATTTT. Translated: CAWSGTSGRTDTQYF.

The chain employs TRBV24-1 and TRBJ1-2, with no clear D. V lost 4 bases and J lost 8, with 13 bases in between. The CDR3 sequence is 13 residues long. Germline CDR1 KGHDR, CDR2 SFDVKD. CDR3 sequence: CATSDGPSDGYTF. The DNA for the CDR3 is TGTGCCACCAGTGACGGGCCGAGCGACGGCTACACCTTC.

This clonotype was picked up many times. The chain joins TRBV12-3 or TRBV12-4 to TRBJ1-2; 8 bases line up with TRBD1. The CDR3 is 13 residues long. V lost 6 bases and J lost 8; bases outside the gene matches: 8. In nucleotides, the CDR3 is TGTGCCAGCAGGCGAGGACAGGGACGGGGCTACACCTTC. Translation: CASRRGQGRGYTF.